A selection of T cell receptor beta chains follows, all from one sample in a study of blood T cell repertoires in COVID-19. Clones were read by immunoSEQ multiplex PCR, and TCRdb kept only the in-frame ones, dropping some. The data show over 50,000 clones, with roughly 79% seen just once and under 15% held by the top ten. The specimen was peripheral blood. These receptors were obtained from a human donor with active or convalescent COVID-19. The donor label of this sample is uncertain. Both conserved end residues are part of each CDR3. The D gene is left open where the match is weak. Part of the rows lack a size; the others show once, few, many or a class for expanded clones.

TRBJ1-1,TRBV5-8,.,.,TGTGCCAGCAGCCCCTTGGCCACTGAAGCTTTCTTT,CASSPLATEAFF
TRBJ2-7,TRBV28,.,.,TGTGCCAGCAGTCCCCCCCAGGGATACCCCTCCTACGAGCAGTACTTC,CASSPPQGYPSYEQYF
TRBJ1-2,TRBV5-1,few,TRBD1,TGCGCCAGCAGCTCCGGACAGGGGCTATATGGCTACACCTTC,CASSSGQGLYGYTF
TRBJ1-5,TRBV1,.,.,TGCACCAGCAGCAAGAATGAGGGCCACAGGGATCAGCCCCAGCATTTT,CTSSKNEGHRDQPQHF
TRBJ2-4,TRBV19,.,TRBD1,TGTGCCAGTAGTGCAACAGGGGGCAAAAACATTCAGTACTTC,CASSATGGKNIQYF
TRBJ1-1,TRBV3-1/TRBV3-2,.,.,TGTGCCAGCAGCCAAACGGACACTGAAGCTTTCTTT,CASSQTDTEAFF
TRBJ2-7,TRBV7-7,.,TRBD2,TGTGCTAGCAGCTTGGGGACTAGCGGGAGGTACGAGCAGTACTTC,CASSLGTSGRYEQYF
TRBJ2-7,TRBV30,.,.,TGTGCCTGGAGGCCTACAGGGAGCTCCTACGAGCAGTACTTC,CAWRPTGSSYEQYF
TRBJ1-1,TRBV19,.,.,TGTGCCAGTAGCGCAGTCCAGGGGTACACTGAAGCTTTCTTT,CASSAVQGYTEAFF
TRBJ2-2,TRBV2,.,TRBD2,TGTGCCAGCAGACAGACCAGCGGGAGGGCCACCGGGGAGCTGTTTTTT,CASRQTSGRATGELFF
TRBJ2-5,TRBV10-3,.,.,TGTGCCACACAGCTCCAAGAGACCCAGTACTTC,CATQLQETQYF
TRBJ2-7,TRBV2,once,.,TGTGCCAGCAGGAACCGGGACATTAGTAGCGAGCAGTACTTC,CASRNRDISSEQYF
TRBJ2-3,TRBV19,.,.,TGTGCCAGCACAGGTTACACAGATACGCAGTATTTT,CASTGYTDTQYF
TRBJ1-1,TRBV4-1,few,.,TGCGCCAGCAGCCAAGACTATTCGCCCCCTCTTCCGAACACTGAAGCTTTCTTT,CASSQDYSPPLPNTEAFF
TRBJ1-2,TRBV10-3,.,TRBD1,TGTGCCATCAGTGCAGACAGGGATTATGGCTACACCTTC,CAISADRDYGYTF
TRBJ1-2,TRBV19,.,.,TGTGCCAGTACCCCAAAGCGGTCCAGGAGCTATGGCTACACCTTC,CASTPKRSRSYGYTF
TRBJ1-2,TRBV27,.,TRBD1,TGTGCCAGCAGCAACAGGGGCTATGGCTACACCTTC,CASSNRGYGYTF
TRBJ1-1,TRBV27,.,.,TGTGCCAGCAGCACAGGGACCTTGAACACTGAAGCTTTCTTT,CASSTGTLNTEAFF
TRBJ1-1,TRBV12-3/TRBV12-4,.,TRBD1,TGTGCCAGCAGTTTAGAGACAGGGGGCGTTTCTTTCTTT,CASSLETGGVSFF
TRBJ2-7,TRBV5-8,.,.,TGTGCCAGCAGCTTAACCGGGGCGGGGACCTACGAGCAGTACTTC,CASSLTGAGTYEQYF
TRBJ1-4,TRBV19,few,TRBD1,TGTGCCAGTAACAACAGGGGGCGAACTGCTAATGAAAAACTGTTTTTT,CASNNRGRTANEKLFF
TRBJ1-6,TRBV3-1/TRBV3-2,few,.,TGTGCCAGCAGCCAAGCGGGGGGAGAATCCTATAATTCACCCCTCCACTTT,CASSQAGGESYNSPLHF
TRBJ2-7,TRBV10-1,once,TRBD2,TGCGCCAGCAGTGGGACTAGTGGGGAGGCCGGCTCCTACGAGCAGTACTTC,CASSGTSGEAGSYEQYF
TRBJ2-3,TRBV2,.,.,TGTGCCAGCAGGCTCGCCGAGGTTACAGATACGCAGTATTTT,CASRLAEVTDTQYF
TRBJ1-5,TRBV3-1/TRBV3-2,.,.,TGTGCCAGCAGCCTACGCGGGGCACAGCCCCAGCATTTT,CASSLRGAQPQHF
TRBJ2-5,TRBV10-2,.,.,TGCGCCAGCACTAGACAGTACCAAGAGACCCAGTACTTC,CASTRQYQETQYF
TRBJ1-4,TRBV4-1,.,.,TGCGCCAGCAGCCCCGGGACAAACAACAATGAAAAACTGTTTTTT,CASSPGTNNNEKLFF
TRBJ1-6,TRBV2,.,.,TGTGCCAGCAGTGGGCCGTTAAATTCACCCCTCCACTTT,CASSGPLNSPLHF
TRBJ1-6,TRBV11-1,few,.,TGTGCCAGCAGCTTAGCCGGGGGGTTCAATTCACCCCTCCACTTT,CASSLAGGFNSPLHF
TRBJ2-7,TRBV7-6,.,TRBD1,TGTGCCAGCAGCCCCATCAGACAGGGGGCTTGGTACGAGCAGTACTTC,CASSPIRQGAWYEQYF
TRBJ1-5,TRBV30,.,.,TGTGCCTGGAGTCCACCGGGTCAGCCCCAGCATTTT,CAWSPPGQPQHF
TRBJ2-7,TRBV27,once,TRBD1,TGTGCCAGCAGTTTAATGGACAGGGGATACGAGCAGTACTTC,CASSLMDRGYEQYF
TRBJ1-1,TRBV24-1,.,.,TGTGCCACCAGTGATTTATGGGAGACTGAAGCTTTCTTT,CATSDLWETEAFF
TRBJ2-1,TRBV9,.,TRBD2,TGTGCCAGCAGCGCCTCTAGCGGGATGGGGGGGAATGAGCAGTTCTTC,CASSASSGMGGNEQFF
TRBJ1-4,TRBV19,.,.,TGTGCCAGTAGTTTTAAAACGGGTTTTGAAAAACTGTTTTTT,CASSFKTGFEKLFF
TRBJ2-2,TRBV4-3,.,TRBD1,TGCGCCAGCAGCCTCGGACAGGGACTGAACACCGGGGAGCTGTTTTTT,CASSLGQGLNTGELFF
TRBJ2-2,TRBV24-1,.,TRBD2,TGTGCCACCACCCCTAGCGGGAGAGGGACCGGGGAGCTGTTTTTT,CATTPSGRGTGELFF
TRBJ2-5,TRBV7-2,.,.,TGTGCCACCCCGAGGTACAGGCGAACCAGGGAGACCCAGTACTTC,CATPRYRRTRETQYF
TRBJ1-2,TRBV29-1,once,TRBD1,TGCAGCGTCCGACAGGGGAGCTATGGCTACACCTTC,CSVRQGSYGYTF
TRBJ1-5,TRBV7-2,few,.,TGTGCCAGCAGTCAGGGGACGGTTGGCAATCAGCCCCAGCATTTT,CASSQGTVGNQPQHF
TRBJ2-7,TRBV28,.,TRBD1,TGTGCCAGCAGTGGACAGGGCTACGAGCAGTACTTC,CASSGQGYEQYF
TRBJ2-1,TRBV20-1,.,TRBD1,TGCAGTGCTAGTTCCCCGGGACAGCCCCGGGATGAGCAGTTCTTC,CSASSPGQPRDEQFF
TRBJ2-7,TRBV5-1,.,.,TGCGCCAGCAAGGAAGGTAGCGGTCCCTACGAGCAGTACTTC,CASKEGSGPYEQYF
TRBJ1-4,TRBV3-1/TRBV3-2,.,TRBD1,TGTGCCAGCAGCCAACAGGGGGCAAGTGAAAAACTGTTTTTT,CASSQQGASEKLFF
TRBJ2-1,TRBV11-3,few,.,TGTGCCAGCAGCTCCCCTCGTTGGGAGGAGCAGTTCTTC,CASSSPRWEEQFF
TRBJ1-2,TRBV15,few,TRBD1,TGTGCCACCAGCGATGACAGGGGTTATGGCTACACCTTC,CATSDDRGYGYTF
TRBJ2-3,TRBV24-1,.,TRBD1,TGTGCCACCAGTGACCGGACAGGGGGCGAGATAGATACGCAGTATTTT,CATSDRTGGEIDTQYF
TRBJ2-2,TRBV12-5,.,.,TGTGCTAGTGGTTTGGTAACAGGGGAGGCCGGGGAGCTGTTTTTT,CASGLVTGEAGELFF
TRBJ1-3,TRBV6-5,.,.,TGTGCCAGCAGTTACTCCCAGACTGCCTCTGGAAACACCATATATTTT,CASSYSQTASGNTIYF
TRBJ2-7,TRBV10-3,once,.,TGTGCCATCAGTAGCGGAACCTACGAGCAGTACTTC,CAISSGTYEQYF
TRBJ2-5,TRBV6-5,.,.,TGTGCCAGCAGCTCTGAGCCTCAAGAGACCCAGTACTTC,CASSSEPQETQYF
TRBJ2-7,TRBV6-5,.,.,TGTGCCAGCAGTTGGGCTGACAGTACCACCTACGAGCAGTACTTC,CASSWADSTTYEQYF